What follows are 2 T cell receptor beta chains derived from one specimen sequenced in a study of CD8+ T cells in alopecia areata (dated by TCRdb to 2017 to 2018). Library preparation was by the immunoSEQ multiplex PCR assay. To provide template for TCR sequencing, every sample had RNA extracted and reverse transcribed into cDNA. TCRdb stores this immuneACCESS table with in-frame sequences only. Part of the clones is absent; in the studies checked, under half of the shortfall reflects unresolved V genes, and no reason is known for the rest. The sample contains some 130,000 clones, about 49% of them found a single time. In total, the top ten clones hold approximately 18% of the sample. The time point tag for this specimen amounts to: baseline before oral tofacitinib. The sample here was CD8+ T cells sorted from blood, taken at week 0. Every receptor here comes from a human donor with alopecia areata.

The chain couples TRBV29-1 to TRBJ1-4; no firm D call. Germline V gene lookup returns CDR1 SQVTM and CDR2 ANQGSEA. This CDR3 has 12 amino acids. V lost 7 bases and J lost 8, with 14 bases in between. For the CDR3, the DNA is TGCAGCGCAGGACCAGCCGGGGAAAAACTGTTTTTT. Protein: CSAGPAGEKLFF.

This chain uses TRBV15 with TRBJ2-1, with D hard to call. The CDR3 sequence is 14 residues long. V lost 6 bases and J 0 bases, leaving 9 bases between the germline ends. Germline loops: CDR1 LNHNV, CDR2 YYDKDF (reference sequence). CDR3 region: CATRVSTSYNEQFF. The DNA for the CDR3 is TGTGCCACCAGGGTGAGCACCTCCTACAATGAGCAGTTCTTC.